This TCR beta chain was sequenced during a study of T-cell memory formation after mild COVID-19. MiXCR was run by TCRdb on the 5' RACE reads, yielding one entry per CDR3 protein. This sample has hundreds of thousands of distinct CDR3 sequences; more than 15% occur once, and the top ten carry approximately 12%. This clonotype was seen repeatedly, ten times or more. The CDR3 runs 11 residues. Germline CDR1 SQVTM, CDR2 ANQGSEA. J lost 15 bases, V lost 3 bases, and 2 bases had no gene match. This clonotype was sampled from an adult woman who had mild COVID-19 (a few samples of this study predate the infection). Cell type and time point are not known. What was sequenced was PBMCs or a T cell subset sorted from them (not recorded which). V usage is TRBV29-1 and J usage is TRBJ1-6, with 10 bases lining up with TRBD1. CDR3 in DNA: TGCAGCGTTGAGGGACAGGGGCACCTCCACTTT. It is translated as CSVEGQGHLHF.